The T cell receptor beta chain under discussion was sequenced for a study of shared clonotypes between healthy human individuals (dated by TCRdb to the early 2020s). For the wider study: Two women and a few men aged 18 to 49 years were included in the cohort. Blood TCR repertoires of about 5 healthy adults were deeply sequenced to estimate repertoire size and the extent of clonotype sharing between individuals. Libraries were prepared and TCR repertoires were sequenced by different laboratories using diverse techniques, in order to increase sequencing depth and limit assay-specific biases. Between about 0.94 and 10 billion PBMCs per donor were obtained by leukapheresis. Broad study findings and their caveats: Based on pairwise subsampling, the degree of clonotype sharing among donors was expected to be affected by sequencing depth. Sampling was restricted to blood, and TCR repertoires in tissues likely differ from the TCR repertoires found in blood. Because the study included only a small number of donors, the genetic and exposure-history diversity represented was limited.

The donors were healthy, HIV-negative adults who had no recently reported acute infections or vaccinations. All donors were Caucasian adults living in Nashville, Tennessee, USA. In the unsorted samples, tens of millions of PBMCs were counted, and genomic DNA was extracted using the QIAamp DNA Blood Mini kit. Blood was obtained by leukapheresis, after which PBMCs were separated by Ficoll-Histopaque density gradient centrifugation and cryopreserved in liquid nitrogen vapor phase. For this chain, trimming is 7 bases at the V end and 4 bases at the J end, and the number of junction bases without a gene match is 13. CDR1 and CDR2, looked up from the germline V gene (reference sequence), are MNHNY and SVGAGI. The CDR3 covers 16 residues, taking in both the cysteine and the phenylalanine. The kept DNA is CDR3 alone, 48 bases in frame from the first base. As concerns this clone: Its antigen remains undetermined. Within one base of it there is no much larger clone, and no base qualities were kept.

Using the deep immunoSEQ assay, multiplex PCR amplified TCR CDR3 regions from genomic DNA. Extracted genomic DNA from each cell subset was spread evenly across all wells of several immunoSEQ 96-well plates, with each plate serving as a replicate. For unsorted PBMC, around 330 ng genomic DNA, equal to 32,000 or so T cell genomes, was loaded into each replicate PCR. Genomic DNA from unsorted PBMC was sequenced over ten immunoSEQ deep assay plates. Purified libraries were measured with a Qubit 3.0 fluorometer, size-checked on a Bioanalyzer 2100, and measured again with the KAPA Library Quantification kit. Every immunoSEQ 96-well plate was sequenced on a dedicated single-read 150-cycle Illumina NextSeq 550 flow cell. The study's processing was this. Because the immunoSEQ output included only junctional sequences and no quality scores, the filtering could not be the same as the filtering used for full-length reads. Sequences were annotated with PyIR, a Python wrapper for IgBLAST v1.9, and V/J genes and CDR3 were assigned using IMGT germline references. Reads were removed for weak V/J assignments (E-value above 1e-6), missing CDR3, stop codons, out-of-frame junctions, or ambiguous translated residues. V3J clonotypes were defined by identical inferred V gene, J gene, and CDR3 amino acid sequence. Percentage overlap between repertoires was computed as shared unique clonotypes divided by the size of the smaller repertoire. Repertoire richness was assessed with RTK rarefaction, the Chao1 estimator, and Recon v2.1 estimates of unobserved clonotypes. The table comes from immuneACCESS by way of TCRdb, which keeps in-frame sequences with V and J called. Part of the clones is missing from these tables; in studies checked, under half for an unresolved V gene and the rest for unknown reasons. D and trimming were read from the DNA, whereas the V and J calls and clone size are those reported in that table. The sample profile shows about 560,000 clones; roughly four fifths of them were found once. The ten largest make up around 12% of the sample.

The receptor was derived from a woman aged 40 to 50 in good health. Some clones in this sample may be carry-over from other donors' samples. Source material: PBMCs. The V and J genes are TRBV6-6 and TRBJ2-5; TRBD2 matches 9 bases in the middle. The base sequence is TGTGCCAGCACCTCCAGCGGTGCGGGAGGGTTAGAGACCCAGTACTTC. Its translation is CASTSSGAGGLETQYF.